This T cell receptor beta chain originates from a study of glioma-infiltrating T cells after dendritic cell vaccination. The PCR used 60 V beta and 13 J beta primers. Method: immunoSEQ multiplex PCR; TCRdb's copy keeps in-frame clones and lacks some. The table shows roughly 85,000 clones, with roughly 85% occurring only once. Time point denoted: after dendritic cell vaccination, including at tumor progression/relapse. Isocitrate dehydrogenase mutation was absent in all glioblastoma patients. V lost 3 bases to trimming and J lost 7 bases; unmatched junction nucleotides: 12. Germline CDR1 and CDR2: MDHEN and SYDVKM. CDR3 length: 18 residues.

The source is a human donor with glioblastoma. Specimen: blood, collected after dendritic cell vaccination. J is TRBJ2-1 and V is TRBV28; 13 positions match TRBD2. CDR3 sequence (DNA): TGTGCCAGCAGTTTCATCGTCACTAGCGGGAGGGCTAGGAATGAGCAGTTCTTC. Protein product: CASSFIVTSGRARNEQFF. The variable domain in full, with the rest retrieved from reference TRBV28 and TRBJ2-1, is DVKVTQSSRYLVKRTGEKVFLECVQDMDHENMFWYRQDPGLGLRLIYFSYDVKMKEKGDIPEGYSVSREKKERFSLILESASTNQTSMYLCASSFIVTSGRARNEQFFGPGTRLTVL.